Shown below are 15 T cell receptor beta chains from a single sample sequenced in a study of blood T cell repertoires in COVID-19. Sequencing used immunoSEQ multiplex PCR; TCRdb keeps in-frame clones, though not all of them. Of 130,000 to 150,000 clones in the sample, 88% were seen once. Sequenced input: PBMCs or T cells enriched from blood (not recorded which). Receptors were obtained from a woman aged 25 to 39 with acute COVID-19.

The V call is TRBV18, the J call TRBJ2-1, with 9 bases that match TRBD2. Germline assignment: CDR1 KGHSH and CDR2 LQKENI. The CDR3 loop spans 16 amino acids. The J segment lost 5 bases and the V segment lost 3 bases, leaving 8 bases of the junction unmatched. CDR3 coding DNA: TGTGCCAGCTCACCTCGGGTAGCGGGAGTAAACAATGAGCAGTTCTTC. Translating gives CASSPRVAGVNNEQFF.

This sequence joins TRBV4-2 and TRBJ1-4; 7 bases match TRBD1. The V and J ends lost 4 bases and 8 bases, in that order; junction bases with no gene match: 13. Germline V gives CDR1 LGHNA, CDR2 YNFKEQ. This CDR3 region has 16 residues. The CDR3 reads CASSRNQQGSGEKLFF. The CDR3 DNA is TGTGCCAGCAGCCGGAACCAACAGGGGTCGGGGGAAAAACTGTTTTTT.

This rearrangement joins TRBV28 to TRBJ2-7; 8 nucleotides match TRBD2. The CDR3 runs to 17 residues. After removal of 3 bases from V and 6 bases from J, the junction contained 16 bases not matched to a gene. The germline V gene encodes CDR1 MDHEN and CDR2 SYDVKM. Written as DNA, the CDR3 is TGTGCCAGCAGTTTGGGCCTTACTAGCGGCCCATGGGGCGAGCAGTACTTC. Its translation is CASSLGLTSGPWGEQYF.

The chain uses TRBV5-4 and TRBJ2-7; the match to TRBD2 covers 7 bases. Germline V gene sequence: CDR1 SGHNT, CDR2 YYREEE (reference sequence). V shed 0 bases, J shed 3 bases, and the junction held 3 bases outside the gene matches. The CDR3 has 14 amino acids. CDR3 in DNA: TGTGCCAGCAGCTTGGTTGGCGGGAGCTACGAGCAGTACTTC. This codes for CASSLVGGSYEQYF.

This clone showed up just once. This chain joins TRBV28 and TRBJ2-7, with TRBD1 matching over 10 bases. Trimming at V came to 5 bases and at J to 7 bases, leaving 8 bases not matched to a gene. The CDR3 has 14 amino acids. Germline V gene sequence: CDR1 MDHEN, CDR2 SYDVKM. CDR3 sequence: CASSPDRGLSEQYF. The CDR3 DNA follows: TGTGCCAGCAGTCCAGACAGGGGGCTAAGTGAGCAGTACTTC.

The gene calls are TRBV25-1 and TRBJ2-7; 9 nucleotides line up with TRBD2. Germline V CDR1 and CDR2: MGHDK, SYGVNS. The V and J ends lost 6 bases and 6 bases, in that order; junction bases with no gene match: 9. CDR3 length: 14 residues. The DNA for the CDR3 is TGTGCCAGCAGGCCGGGCGGGGGGGCCGTCGAGCAGTACTTC. This codes for CASRPGGGAVEQYF.

The V call is TRBV7-2, the J call TRBJ2-7; 9 bases fit TRBD2. Trimming at V came to 3 bases and at J to 5 bases, leaving 8 bases not matched to a gene. The V gene's germline CDR1 is SGHTA and CDR2 FQGNSA. This CDR3 has 15 residues. This CDR3 is CASSFPHSGSDEQYF. The CDR3 DNA follows: TGTGCCAGCAGCTTCCCTCATAGCGGGAGTGACGAGCAGTACTTC.

This clone occurred a few times. The chain joins TRBV10-3 to TRBJ2-1; possible D gene TRBD1, 5 bases. The CDR3 contains 16 residues. Between the trimmed V and J ends, which lost 3 bases and 2 bases, there was a span of 14 bases. Germline V gene data show CDR1 as ENHRY and CDR2 as SYGVKD. CDR3 in DNA: TGTGCCATCAGTGAAATACAGGATCCCCCCTACAATGAGCAGTTCTTC. This encodes CAISEIQDPPYNEQFF.

In regard to this clone: Distinct nucleotide sequences in the sample also encode this CDR3. V is TRBV7-2 and J is TRBJ1-1, with a possible D match to TRBD1 (6 bases). The germline CDR1 and CDR2 sequences are SGHTA and FQGNSA. This CDR3 has 12 residues. The germline V and J ends were trimmed by 5 bases and 6 bases, with 10 bases remaining between them. CDR3 loop: CASSRTGPEAFF. In DNA, the CDR3 is TGTGCCAGCAGCCGTACAGGGCCTGAAGCTTTCTTT.

This chain uses TRBV11-2 with TRBJ2-1; TRBD2 agrees at 11 bases. The germline gives CDR1 SGHAT, CDR2 FQNNGV. The CDR3 is made up of 15 amino acids. Trimming removed 4 bases from V and 9 bases from J; junction bases left unmatched: 8. For the CDR3, the DNA is TGTGCCAGCAGCTATAGCGGGAGGGCCCCCGCTGAGCAGTTCTTC. Translated, it gives CASSYSGRAPAEQFF.

The J gene is TRBJ1-5, the V gene TRBV12-3 or TRBV12-4; D is ambiguous. The CDR3 has 12 residues. With 5 bases removed from V and 16 bases from J, the gap between germline ends came to 18 bases. CDR3 protein: CASSQTLRVFHF. CDR3 in DNA: TGTGCCAGCAGTCAAACACTGCGGGTCTTCCATTTT.

This rearrangement joins TRBV5-1 to TRBJ2-5; TRBD2 matches at 11 bases. The CDR3 has 15 residues. Germline CDR1 reads SGHRS; CDR2 reads YFSETQ. V gave up 4 bases and J gave up 2 bases; unmatched junction bases: 4. As DNA, the CDR3 is TGCGCCAGCAGCACGACTAGCGGGGAACAAGAGACCCAGTACTTC. As protein: CASSTTSGEQETQYF. The full variable domain, in which reference TRBV5-1 and TRBJ2-5 provide the parts outside the CDR3, is KAGVTQTPRYLIKTRGQQVTLSCSPISGHRSVSWYQQTPGQGLQFLFEYFSETQRNKGNFPGRFSGRQFSNSRSEMNVSTLELGDSALYLCASSTTSGEQETQYFGPGTRLLVL.

The chain recombines TRBV2 with TRBJ1-5; possibly TRBD1 for D (6 bases). The length of the CDR3 is 12 residues. Germline V gene sequence: CDR1 SNHLY, CDR2 FYNNEI. The ends were cut back, 5 bases at V and 6 bases at J, with 8 bases in the middle. Written as DNA, the CDR3 is TGTGCCAGCAGTTTGACAGGTCAGCCCCAGCATTTT. Translating it yields CASSLTGQPQHF.

This clone was seen a handful of times. This chain joins TRBV18 and TRBJ2-7, with TRBD2 identical over 10 bases. This CDR3 comprises 15 residues. V dropped 2 bases and J dropped 3; count of bases not matched to a gene: 4. From germline, CDR1 is KGHSH and CDR2 LQKENI. The CDR3 DNA is TGTGCCAGCTCACCAGGGCTAGCGGGGGACTACGAGCAGTACTTC. Translated, it gives CASSPGLAGDYEQYF.

This sequence joins TRBV29-1 and TRBJ1-1; 9 bases match TRBD1. The CDR3 has 13 residues. CDR1 is SQVTM, CDR2 ANQGSEA, per germline. J gave up 5 bases and V 5 bases, and 6 bases lay outside the gene matches. Written as DNA, the CDR3 is TGCAGCGTTACCCGACAGGGGGGGACTGAAGCTTTCTTT. Protein sequence: CSVTRQGGTEAFF.